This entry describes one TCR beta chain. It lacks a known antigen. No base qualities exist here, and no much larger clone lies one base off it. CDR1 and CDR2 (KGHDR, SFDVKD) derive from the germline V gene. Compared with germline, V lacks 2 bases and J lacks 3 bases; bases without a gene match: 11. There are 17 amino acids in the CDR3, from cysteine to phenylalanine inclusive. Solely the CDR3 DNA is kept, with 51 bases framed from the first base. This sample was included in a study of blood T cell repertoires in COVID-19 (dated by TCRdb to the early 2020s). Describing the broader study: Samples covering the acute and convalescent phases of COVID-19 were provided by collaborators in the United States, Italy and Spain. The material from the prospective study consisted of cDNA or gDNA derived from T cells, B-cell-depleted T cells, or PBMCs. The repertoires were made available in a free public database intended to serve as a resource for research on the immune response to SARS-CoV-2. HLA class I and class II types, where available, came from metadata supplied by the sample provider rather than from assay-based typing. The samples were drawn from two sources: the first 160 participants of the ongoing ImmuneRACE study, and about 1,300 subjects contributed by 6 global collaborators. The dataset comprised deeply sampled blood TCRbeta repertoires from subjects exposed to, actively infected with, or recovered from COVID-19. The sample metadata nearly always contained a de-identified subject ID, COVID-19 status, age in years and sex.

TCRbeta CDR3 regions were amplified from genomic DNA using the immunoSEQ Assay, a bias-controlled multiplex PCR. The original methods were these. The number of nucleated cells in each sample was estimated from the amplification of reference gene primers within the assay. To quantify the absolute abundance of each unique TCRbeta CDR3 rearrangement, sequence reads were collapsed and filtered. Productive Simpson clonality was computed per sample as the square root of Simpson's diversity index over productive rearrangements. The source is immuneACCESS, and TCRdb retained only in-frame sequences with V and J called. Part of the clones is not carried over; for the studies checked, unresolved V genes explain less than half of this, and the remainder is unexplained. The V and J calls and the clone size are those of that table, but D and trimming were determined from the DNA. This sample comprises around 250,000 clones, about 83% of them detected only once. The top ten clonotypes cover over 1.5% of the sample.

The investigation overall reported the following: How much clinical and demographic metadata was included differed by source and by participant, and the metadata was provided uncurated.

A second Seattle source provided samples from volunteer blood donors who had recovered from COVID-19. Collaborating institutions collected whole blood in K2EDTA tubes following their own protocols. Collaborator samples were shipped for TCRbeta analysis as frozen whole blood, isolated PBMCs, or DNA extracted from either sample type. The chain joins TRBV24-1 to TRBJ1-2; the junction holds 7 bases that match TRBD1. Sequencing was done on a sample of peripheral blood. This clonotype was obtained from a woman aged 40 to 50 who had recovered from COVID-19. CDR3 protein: CATSDSRQGFGDYGYTF. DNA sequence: TGTGCCACCAGTGATTCGAGACAGGGTTTTGGGGACTATGGCTACACCTTC.